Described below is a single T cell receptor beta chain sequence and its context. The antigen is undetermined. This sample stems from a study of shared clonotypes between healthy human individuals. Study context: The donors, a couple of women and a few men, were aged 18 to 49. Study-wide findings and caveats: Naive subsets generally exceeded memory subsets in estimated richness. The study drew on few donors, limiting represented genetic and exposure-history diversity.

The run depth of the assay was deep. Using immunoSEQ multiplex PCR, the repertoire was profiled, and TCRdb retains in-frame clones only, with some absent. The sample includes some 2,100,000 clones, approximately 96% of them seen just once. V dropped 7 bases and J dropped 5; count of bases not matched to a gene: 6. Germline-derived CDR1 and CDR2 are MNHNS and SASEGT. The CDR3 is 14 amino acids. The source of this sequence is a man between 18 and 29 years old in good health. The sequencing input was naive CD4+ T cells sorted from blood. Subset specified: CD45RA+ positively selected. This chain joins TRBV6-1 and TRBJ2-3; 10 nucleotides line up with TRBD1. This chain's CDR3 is CASTLDRGQDTQYF. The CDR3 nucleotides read TGTGCCAGCACTCTTGACAGGGGGCAAGATACGCAGTATTTT.